The T cell receptor (beta chain) under discussion was sequenced for a study of early T cells in non-severe SARS-CoV-2 infection. Study summary: Chains from this unsorted whole-blood bulk RNA could not be paired. Study results and limitations: CD4 and private specificities were missed by VDJdb matching, which favored anti-spike CD8 responses.

This clonotype was recorded a few times. Its target is unknown. Each single cDNA molecule received a unique molecular identifier. MiXCR, applied by TCRdb to the 5' RACE reads, yields one record per CDR3 protein. Of some 78,000 distinct CDR3 sequences in the sample, approximately 13% are singletons; the top ten hold about 6.4%. This CDR3 comprises 19 residues. From germline, CDR1 is DFQATT and CDR2 SNEGSKA (reference sequence). The trim removed 1 base at V and 0 bases at J, leaving 15 bases unmatched. The TCR sequence derives from an adult who was a healthcare worker with PCR-confirmed SARS-CoV-2 infection or an uninfected control (not recorded which). J is TRBJ2-4 and V is TRBV20-1; 7 bases fit TRBD1. Sequencing was performed on whole blood. DNA of the CDR3: TGCAGTGCTAGAGGTTCCGGGACAGACCTAGGGACAGCCAAAAACATTCAGTACTTC. Translating it yields CSARGSGTDLGTAKNIQYF.